This entry is about one TCR beta chain. TCRdb re-analysed the RACE reads in MiXCR, keeping a single row per CDR3 protein. In the table there are about 68,000 distinct CDR3 sequences, roughly 11% of which are singletons. The data originate from a study of human T cells and chemical hapten exposure. Described time point: pre-sensitization, week 0. Treatment described: therapeutic diphenylcyclopropenone sensitization with weekly scalp DPC. The sequence was collected from a woman between 45 and 65 years old with alopecia areata. Some clones in this sample may be carry-over from other donors' samples. The sequences come from whole blood, collected in connection with sensitization to the hapten diphenylcyclopropenone (DPC).

CDR3 coding DNA: TGTGCCAGCAGTTACTCGAGCGGGGGGATCACAGATACGCAGTATTTT. The encoded protein is CASSYSSGGITDTQYF. The chain uses TRBV6-6 and TRBJ2-3; TRBD2 aligns across 9 bases. The CDR3 is 16 amino acids. Germline V gene sequence: CDR1 MNHNY, CDR2 SVGAGI (reference sequence). Trimming removed 0 bases from V and 2 bases from J; junction bases left unmatched: 3.